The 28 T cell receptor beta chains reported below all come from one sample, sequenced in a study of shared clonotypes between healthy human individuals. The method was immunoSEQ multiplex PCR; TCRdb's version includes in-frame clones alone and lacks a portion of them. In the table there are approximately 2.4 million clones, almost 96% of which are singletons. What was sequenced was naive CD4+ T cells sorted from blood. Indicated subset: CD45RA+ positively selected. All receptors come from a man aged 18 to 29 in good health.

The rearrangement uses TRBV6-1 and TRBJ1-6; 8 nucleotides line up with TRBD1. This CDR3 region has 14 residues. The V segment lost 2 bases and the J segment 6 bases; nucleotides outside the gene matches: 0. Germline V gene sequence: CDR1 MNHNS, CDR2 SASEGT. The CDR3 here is CASSETGGNSPLHF. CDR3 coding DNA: TGTGCCAGCAGTGAAACAGGGGGTAATTCACCCCTCCACTTT.

CDR3 sequence reads: CASRRAGVNEQYF. Written as DNA, the CDR3 is TGTGCCAGCCGAAGAGCGGGAGTGAACGAGCAGTACTTC. The V call is TRBV27, the J call TRBJ2-7; TRBD2 aligns across 8 bases. V gave up 8 bases and J gave up 5 bases; unmatched junction bases: 8. The CDR3 has 13 residues. Germline V lookup: CDR1 MNHEY, CDR2 SMNVEV (reference sequence).

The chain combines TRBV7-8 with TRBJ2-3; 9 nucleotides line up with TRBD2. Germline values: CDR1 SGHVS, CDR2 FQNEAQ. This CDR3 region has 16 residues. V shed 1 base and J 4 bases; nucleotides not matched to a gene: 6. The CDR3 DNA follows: TGTGCCAGCAGCTTAGTTAGTAGCGGGAGTCCAGATACGCAGTATTTT. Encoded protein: CASSLVSSGSPDTQYF. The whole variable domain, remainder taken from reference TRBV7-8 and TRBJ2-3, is GAGVSQSPRYKVAKRGQDVALRCDPISGHVSLFWYQQALGQGPEFLTYFQNEAQLDKSGLPSDRFFAERPEGSVSTLKIQRTQQEDSAVYLCASSLVSSGSPDTQYFGPGTRLTVL.

In nucleotides, the CDR3 is TGTGCCAGTAGTGTTTCCGGGACAGGGTACGGCTACACCTTC. Translation: CASSVSGTGYGYTF. The chain employs TRBV19 and TRBJ1-2, with 9 nucleotides matching TRBD1. J was trimmed by 8 bases and V by 5 bases; bases with no gene match: 9. CDR1 and CDR2 (germline): LNHDA, SQIVND (reference sequence). The CDR3 has 14 amino acids. Supplemented by reference TRBV19 and TRBJ1-2, the full variable domain reads DGGITQSPKYLFRKEGQNVTLSCEQNLNHDAMYWYRQDPGQGLRLIYYSQIVNDFQKGDIAEGYSVSREKKESFPLTVTSAQKNPTAFYLCASSVSGTGYGYTFGSGTRLTVV.

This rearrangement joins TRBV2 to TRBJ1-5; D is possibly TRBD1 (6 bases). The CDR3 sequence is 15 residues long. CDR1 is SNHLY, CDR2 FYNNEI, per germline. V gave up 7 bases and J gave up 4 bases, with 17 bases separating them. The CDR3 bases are TGTGCCAGCAACGCGGCAGGGGAGTTGAATCAGCCCCAGCATTTT. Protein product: CASNAAGELNQPQHF.

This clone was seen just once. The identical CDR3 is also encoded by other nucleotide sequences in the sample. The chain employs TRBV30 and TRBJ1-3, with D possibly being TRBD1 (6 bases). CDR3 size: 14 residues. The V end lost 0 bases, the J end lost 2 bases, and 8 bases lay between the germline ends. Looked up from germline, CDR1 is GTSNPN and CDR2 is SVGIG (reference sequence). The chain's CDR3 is CAWSVRGPGNTIYF. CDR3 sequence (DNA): TGTGCCTGGAGTGTACGGGGGCCTGGAAACACCATATATTTT.

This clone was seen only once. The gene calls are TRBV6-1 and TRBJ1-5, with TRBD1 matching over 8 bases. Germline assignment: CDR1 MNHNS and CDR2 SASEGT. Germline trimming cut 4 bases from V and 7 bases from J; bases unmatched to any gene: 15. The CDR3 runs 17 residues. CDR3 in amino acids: CASSGRAGQGPGQPQHF. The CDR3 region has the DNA TGTGCCAGCAGTGGCCGGGCTGGACAGGGCCCGGGACAGCCCCAGCATTTT.

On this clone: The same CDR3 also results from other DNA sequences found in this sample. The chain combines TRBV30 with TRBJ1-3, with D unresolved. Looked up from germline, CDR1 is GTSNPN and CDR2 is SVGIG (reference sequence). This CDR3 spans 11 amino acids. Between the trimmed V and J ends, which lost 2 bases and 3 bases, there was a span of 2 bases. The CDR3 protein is CAWSRGNTIYF. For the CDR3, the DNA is TGTGCCTGGAGTCGTGGAAACACCATATATTTT.

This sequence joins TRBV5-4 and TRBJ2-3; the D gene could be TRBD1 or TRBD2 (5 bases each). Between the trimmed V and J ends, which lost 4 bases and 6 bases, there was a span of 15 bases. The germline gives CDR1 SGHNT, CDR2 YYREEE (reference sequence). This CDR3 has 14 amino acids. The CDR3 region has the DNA TGTGCCAGCAGCACGGCCAGGGCGGGCGATACGCAGTATTTT. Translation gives CASSTARAGDTQYF.

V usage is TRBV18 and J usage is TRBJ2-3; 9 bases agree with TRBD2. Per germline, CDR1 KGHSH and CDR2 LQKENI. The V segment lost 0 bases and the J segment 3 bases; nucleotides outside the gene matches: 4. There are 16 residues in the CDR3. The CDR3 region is CASSPPLGLATDTQYF. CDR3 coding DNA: TGTGCCAGCTCACCACCGCTGGGACTAGCAACAGATACGCAGTATTTT.

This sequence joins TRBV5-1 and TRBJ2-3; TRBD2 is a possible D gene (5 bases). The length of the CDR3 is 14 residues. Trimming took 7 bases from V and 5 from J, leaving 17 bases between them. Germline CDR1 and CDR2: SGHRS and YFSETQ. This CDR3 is CASSEGIGRDTQYF. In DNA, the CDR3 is TGCGCCAGCTCCGAGGGAATAGGCCGAGATACGCAGTATTTT.

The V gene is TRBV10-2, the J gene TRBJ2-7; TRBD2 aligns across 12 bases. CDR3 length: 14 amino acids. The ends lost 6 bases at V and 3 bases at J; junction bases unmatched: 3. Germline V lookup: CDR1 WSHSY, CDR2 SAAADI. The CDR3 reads CASRRLAGDYEQYF. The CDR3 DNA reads TGCGCCAGCAGACGACTAGCGGGAGACTACGAGCAGTACTTC.

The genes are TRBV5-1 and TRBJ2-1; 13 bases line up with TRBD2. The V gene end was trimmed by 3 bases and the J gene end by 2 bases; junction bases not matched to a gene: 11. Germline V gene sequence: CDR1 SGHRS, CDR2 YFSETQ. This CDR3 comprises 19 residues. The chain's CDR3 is CASSSPGLAGTGAYNEQFF. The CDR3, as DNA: TGCGCCAGCAGCTCGCCGGGACTAGCGGGGACCGGGGCCTACAATGAGCAGTTCTTC.

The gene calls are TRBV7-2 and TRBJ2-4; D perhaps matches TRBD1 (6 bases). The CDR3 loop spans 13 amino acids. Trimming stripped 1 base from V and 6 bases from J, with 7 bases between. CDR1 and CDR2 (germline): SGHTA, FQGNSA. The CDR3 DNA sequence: TGTGCCAGCAGCTTAGGAGGGGGAAACATTCAGTACTTC. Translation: CASSLGGGNIQYF.

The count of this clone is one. Written as DNA, the CDR3 is TGTGCCTGGAGTGTACTCTGGACAGGGGGAAAGAGCGCGTATAATTCACCCCTCCACTTT. This codes for CAWSVLWTGGKSAYNSPLHF. This chain connects TRBV30 to TRBJ1-6, with 10 bases aligning to TRBD1. The germline CDR1 and CDR2 sequences are GTSNPN and SVGIG (reference sequence). The CDR3 runs 20 residues. Trimming at V came to 0 bases and at J to 4 bases, leaving 15 bases not matched to a gene.

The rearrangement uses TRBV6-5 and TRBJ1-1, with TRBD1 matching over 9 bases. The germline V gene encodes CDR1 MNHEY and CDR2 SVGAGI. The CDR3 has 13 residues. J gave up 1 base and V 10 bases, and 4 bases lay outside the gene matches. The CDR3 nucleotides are TGTGCCACGGAACAGGGGGCGAACACTGAAGCTTTCTTT. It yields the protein CATEQGANTEAFF.

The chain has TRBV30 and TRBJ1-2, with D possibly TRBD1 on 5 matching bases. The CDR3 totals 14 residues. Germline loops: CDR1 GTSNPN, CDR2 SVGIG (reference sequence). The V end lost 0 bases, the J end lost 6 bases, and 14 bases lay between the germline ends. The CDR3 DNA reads TGTGCCTGGAGTGTAGAAGGGACGACACATGGCTACACCTTC. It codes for CAWSVEGTTHGYTF.

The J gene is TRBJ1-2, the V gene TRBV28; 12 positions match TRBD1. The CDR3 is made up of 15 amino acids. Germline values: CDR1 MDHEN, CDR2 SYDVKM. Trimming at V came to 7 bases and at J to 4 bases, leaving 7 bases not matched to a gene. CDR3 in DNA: TGTGCCAGCACCTTGGGGGACAGGGGGCTCTATGGCTACACCTTC. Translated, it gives CASTLGDRGLYGYTF.

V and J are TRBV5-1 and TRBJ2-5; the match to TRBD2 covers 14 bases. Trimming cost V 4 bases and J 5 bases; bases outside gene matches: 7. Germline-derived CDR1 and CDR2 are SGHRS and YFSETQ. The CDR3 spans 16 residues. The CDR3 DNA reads TGCGCCAGCAGCACTGGGACTAGCGGGGGCACGGAGACCCAGTACTTC. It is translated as CASSTGTSGGTETQYF.

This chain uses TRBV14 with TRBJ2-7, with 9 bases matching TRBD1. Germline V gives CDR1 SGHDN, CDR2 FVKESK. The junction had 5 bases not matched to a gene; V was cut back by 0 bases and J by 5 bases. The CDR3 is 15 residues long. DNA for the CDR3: TGTGCCAGCAGCCAAGATTTGGGGACAGGGCACGAGCAGTACTTC. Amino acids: CASSQDLGTGHEQYF. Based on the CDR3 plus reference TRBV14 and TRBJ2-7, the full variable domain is EAGVTQFPSHSVIEKGQTVTLRCDPISGHDNLYWYRRVMGKEIKFLLHFVKESKQDESGMPNNRFLAERTGGTYSTLKVQPAELEDSGVYFCASSQDLGTGHEQYFGPGTRLTVT.

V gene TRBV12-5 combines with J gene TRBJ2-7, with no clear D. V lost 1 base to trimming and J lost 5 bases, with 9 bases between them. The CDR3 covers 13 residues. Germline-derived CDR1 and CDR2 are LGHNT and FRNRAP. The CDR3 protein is CASGLESVHEQYF. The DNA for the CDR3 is TGTGCTAGTGGTTTGGAGTCTGTGCACGAGCAGTACTTC.

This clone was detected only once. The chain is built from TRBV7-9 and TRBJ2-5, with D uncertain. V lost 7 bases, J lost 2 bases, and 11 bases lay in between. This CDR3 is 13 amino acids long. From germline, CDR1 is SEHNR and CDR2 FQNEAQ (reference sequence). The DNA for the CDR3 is TGTGCCAGCAAGGTTTCCGGGCAAGAGACCCAGTACTTC. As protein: CASKVSGQETQYF.

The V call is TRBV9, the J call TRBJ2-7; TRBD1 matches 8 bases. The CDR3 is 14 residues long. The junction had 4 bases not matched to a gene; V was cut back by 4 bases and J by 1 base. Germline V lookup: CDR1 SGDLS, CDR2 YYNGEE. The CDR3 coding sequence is TGTGCCAGCAGCCCCGGGACAGGATCCTACGAGCAGTACTTC. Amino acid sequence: CASSPGTGSYEQYF.

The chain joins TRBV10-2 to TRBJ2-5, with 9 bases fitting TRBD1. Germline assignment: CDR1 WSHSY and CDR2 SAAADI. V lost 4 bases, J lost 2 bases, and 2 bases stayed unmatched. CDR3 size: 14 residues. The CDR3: CASSADRGQETQYF. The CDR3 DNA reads TGCGCCAGCAGTGCCGACAGGGGGCAAGAGACCCAGTACTTC.

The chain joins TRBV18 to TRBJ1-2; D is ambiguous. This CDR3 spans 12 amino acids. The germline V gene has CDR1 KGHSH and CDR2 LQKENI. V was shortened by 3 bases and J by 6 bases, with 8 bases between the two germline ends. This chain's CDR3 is CASSPPEDGYTF. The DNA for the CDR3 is TGTGCCAGCTCACCCCCCGAGGATGGCTACACCTTC. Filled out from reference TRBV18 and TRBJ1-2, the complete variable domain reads NAGVMQNPRHLVRRRGQEARLRCSPMKGHSHVYWYRQLPEEGLKFMVYLQKENIIDESGMPKERFSAEFPKEGPSILRIQQVVRGDSAAYFCASSPPEDGYTFGSGTRLTVV.

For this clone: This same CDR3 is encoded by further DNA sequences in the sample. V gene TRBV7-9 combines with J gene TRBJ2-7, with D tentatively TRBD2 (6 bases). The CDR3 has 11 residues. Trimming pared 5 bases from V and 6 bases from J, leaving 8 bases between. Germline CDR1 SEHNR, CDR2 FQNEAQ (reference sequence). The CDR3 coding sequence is TGTGCCAGCAGCGGGGGAGGCGAGCAGTACTTC. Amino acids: CASSGGGEQYF.

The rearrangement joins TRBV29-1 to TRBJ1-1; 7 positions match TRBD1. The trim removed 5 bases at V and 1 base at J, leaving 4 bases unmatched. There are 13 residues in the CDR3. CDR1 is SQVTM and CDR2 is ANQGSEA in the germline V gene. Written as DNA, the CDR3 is TGCAGCGTTTCGGGACAGCAGAACACTGAAGCTTTCTTT. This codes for CSVSGQQNTEAFF.

The CDR3 sequence is CASSLRSITYNEQFF. The CDR3 region has the DNA TGCGCCAGCAGCTTGAGGTCTATTACCTACAATGAGCAGTTCTTC. The chain uses TRBV5-1 and TRBJ2-1, with D unresolved. Per the germline V gene, CDR1 is SGHRS and CDR2 is YFSETQ. The CDR3 totals 15 residues. Trimming cost V 1 base and J 2 bases, with 10 bases left between them.